Following are 28 T cell receptor beta chains from one sample sequenced in a study of T-cell reconstitution after alpha-beta-depleted transplantation in children. Unique molecular identifiers were incorporated when the TCRbeta library was constructed. TCRdb re-called the PCR reads through MiXCR, storing one row per CDR3 protein. The sample records about 410,000 distinct CDR3 sequences, roughly 20% being singletons. This specimen consisted of PBMCs from the stem cell graft donor, obtained from the stem cell graft. The receptor source for this set is a human donor who donated a stem cell graft to a child with acute myeloid leukemia.

CDR3 loop: CASSYSLAGGVSYEQYF. The CDR3, as DNA: TGTGCCAGCAGCTATTCCCTAGCGGGAGGGGTCTCCTACGAGCAGTACTTC. The rearrangement links TRBV7-2 to TRBJ2-7; the match to TRBD2 covers 12 bases. V was pared by 4 bases and J by 0 bases, with 7 bases of the junction left unmatched. CDR1 is SGHTA, CDR2 FQGNSA, per germline. This CDR3 region has 17 residues.

This clonotype has just a few counts. The genes are TRBV6-1 and TRBJ2-7; D is uncertain. Trimming cost V 5 bases and J 4 bases, with 12 bases left between them. This CDR3 contains 13 residues. CDR1 and CDR2 (germline): MNHNS, SASEGT. CDR3 residues: CASSKGDIYEQYF. In nucleotides, the CDR3 is TGTGCCAGCAGTAAAGGTGATATTTACGAGCAGTACTTC.

The sample holds one count of this clonotype. This rearrangement joins TRBV7-3 to TRBJ2-1, with 7 bases lining up with TRBD2. Germline trimming cut 5 bases from V and 2 bases from J; bases unmatched to any gene: 9. There are 16 residues in the CDR3. CDR1 and CDR2 (germline): SGHTA, FQGTGA. CDR3 bases: TGTGCCAGCAGCACCGTAGAAGCGGGGACCTACAATGAGCAGTTCTTC. Its protein product is CASSTVEAGTYNEQFF.

This clonotype occurred a few times. The chain couples TRBV7-9 to TRBJ1-1, with no clear D. This CDR3 comprises 12 residues. Germline-derived CDR1 and CDR2 are SEHNR and FQNEAQ (reference sequence). The V end lost 1 base, the J end lost 8 bases, and 8 bases lay between the germline ends. The CDR3 loop reads CASSLEFQEAFF. CDR3 sequence (DNA): TGTGCCAGCAGCTTAGAGTTTCAGGAAGCTTTCTTT.

This clonotype was observed many times. V usage is TRBV9 and J usage is TRBJ2-7, with D possibly matching TRBD2 (5 bases). Germline V gene sequence: CDR1 SGDLS, CDR2 YYNGEE. CDR3 size: 13 residues. V was pared by 0 bases and J by 6 bases, with 10 bases between. The CDR3 coding sequence is TGTGCCAGCAGCGTAGGCAGCGGCCGCGAGCAGTACTTC. Protein product: CASSVGSGREQYF.

This clonotype was seen at least ten times. This sequence joins TRBV20-1 and TRBJ2-4; D remains unclear. CDR3 length: 14 amino acids. Trimming left V 2 bases short and J 0 bases short, with 8 bases between. Germline lookup yields CDR1 DFQATT and CDR2 SNEGSKA (reference sequence). The CDR3 reads CSARSWLAKNIQYF. CDR3 DNA sequence: TGCAGTGCTAGATCTTGGCTAGCCAAAAACATTCAGTACTTC.

A few counts support this clonotype. The CDR3: CASSERNRGFGYTF. CDR3 in DNA: TGTGCCAGCAGCGAACGAAACAGGGGGTTTGGCTACACCTTC. This rearrangement joins TRBV7-2 to TRBJ1-2; TRBD1 matches at 8 bases. The CDR3 is 14 residues long. Unmatched junction bases numbered 9, after V lost 5 bases and J lost 7 bases. CDR1 is SGHTA and CDR2 is FQGNSA in the germline V gene.

The chain joins TRBV6-5 to TRBJ1-6; tentative D call: TRBD1 (6 bases). Trimming pared 2 bases from V and 9 bases from J, leaving 20 bases between. The CDR3 contains 17 residues. In germline, CDR1 is MNHEY, CDR2 SVGAGI. Here the CDR3 DNA reads TGTGCCAGCAGTTACGGCACGGCGGGGGCAAGGCTTTCACCCCTCCACTTT. Residues: CASSYGTAGARLSPLHF.

V gene TRBV12-3 or TRBV12-4 combines with J gene TRBJ2-1; D possibly corresponds to TRBD2 (6 bases). V was clipped by 4 bases and J by 15 bases, with 19 bases between them. The length of the CDR3 is 13 residues. The CDR3 coding sequence is TGTGCCAGCAGTTCGAACCGGGACTCACCGACGTTCTTC. Translating gives CASSSNRDSPTFF.

This clonotype was seen a few times. V and J are TRBV29-1 and TRBJ1-2; the D is unclear. The ends were cut back, 7 bases at V and 4 bases at J, with 25 bases in the middle. Germline V gene lookup returns CDR1 SQVTM and CDR2 ANQGSEA. The CDR3 has 16 residues. This chain's CDR3 is CSAKRQETSEIYGYTF. In DNA form, the CDR3 reads TGCAGCGCAAAAAGGCAGGAAACCTCCGAAATCTATGGCTACACCTTC.

There are a few counts of this clonotype. The CDR3 protein is CASSIGQGGYEQYF. DNA of the CDR3: TGTGCCAGTAGTATAGGGCAGGGTGGATACGAGCAGTACTTC. The chain carries TRBV19 and TRBJ2-7; perhaps TRBD1 as D (5 bases). This CDR3 contains 14 residues. Trimming removed 1 base at V and 4 bases at J, with 11 bases between. CDR1 and CDR2 from the germline V gene are LNHDA and SQIVND (reference sequence).

This clonotype was counted a few times. The V and J genes are TRBV19 and TRBJ2-7; weak D call: TRBD1 (6 bases). The CDR3 is made up of 13 amino acids. The germline V gene encodes CDR1 LNHDA and CDR2 SQIVND (reference sequence). Trimming left V 5 bases short and J 5 bases short, with 13 bases between. This CDR3 reads CASSPQGSNEQYF. CDR3 DNA: TGTGCCAGTAGTCCACAGGGTTCAAACGAGCAGTACTTC. Using reference TRBV19 and TRBJ2-7 for the parts outside the CDR3, the full variable domain is DGGITQSPKYLFRKEGQNVTLSCEQNLNHDAMYWYRQDPGQGLRLIYYSQIVNDFQKGDIAEGYSVSREKKESFPLTVTSAQKNPTAFYLCASSPQGSNEQYFGPGTRLTVT.

This clonotype was seen only a few times. The genes are TRBV10-3 and TRBJ1-1; D possibly corresponds to TRBD1 (5 bases). V lost 5 bases to trimming and J lost 1 base, with 17 bases between them. From germline, CDR1 is ENHRY and CDR2 SYGVKD. This CDR3 region has 16 residues. Here the CDR3 DNA reads TGTGCCATCAGTTCCGCCTCTCGGACACCGAACACTGAAGCTTTCTTT. Translation: CAISSASRTPNTEAFF.

This clonotype was observed a few times. This chain joins TRBV24-1 and TRBJ1-5, with D tentatively TRBD1 (6 bases). V lost 9 bases and J 0 bases, leaving 17 bases between the germline ends. CDR1 and CDR2 (germline): KGHDR, SFDVKD. CDR3 length: 16 residues. CDR3 nucleotides: TGTGCCACCCCGTACCAACAGGGATATAGCAATCAGCCCCAGCATTTT. Protein product: CATPYQQGYSNQPQHF.

There are a few counts of this clonotype. The chain carries TRBV20-1 and TRBJ2-7, with 8 nucleotides matching TRBD2. CDR1 and CDR2 (germline): DFQATT, SNEGSKA (reference sequence). This CDR3 contains 15 residues. With V trimmed by 6 bases and J by 0 bases, 10 bases remained unmatched. The CDR3 DNA follows: TGCAGTGCCCCAAGATATCTAGCGGGCTCCTACGAGCAGTACTTC. The encoded protein is CSAPRYLAGSYEQYF.

The table lists this clonotype with a few counts. The J gene is TRBJ2-3, the V gene TRBV7-2, with 7 bases aligning to TRBD1. Trimming cost V 8 bases and J 1 base; bases outside gene matches: 9. Germline V CDR1 and CDR2: SGHTA, FQGNSA. CDR3 length: 15 amino acids. The CDR3 sequence: CASQWGGTGTDTQYF. CDR3 DNA: TGTGCCAGCCAATGGGGTGGGACAGGCACAGATACGCAGTATTTT.

V usage is TRBV20-1 and J usage is TRBJ1-4; D uncertain. The germline CDR1 and CDR2 sequences are DFQATT and SNEGSKA (reference sequence). The CDR3 is made up of 13 amino acids. Trimming removed 6 bases from V and 7 bases from J, with 15 bases in between. DNA of the CDR3: TGCAGTGCCCCCTCAGCAGGAGGTGAAAAACTGTTTTTT. Amino acid sequence: CSAPSAGGEKLFF.

This clonotype was seen more than once but under ten times. The gene calls are TRBV28 and TRBJ1-1, with D possibly being TRBD1 (6 bases). Deletions cut 3 bases from V and 6 bases from J, with 11 bases between. The CDR3 is 13 residues long. Germline-derived CDR1 and CDR2 are MDHEN and SYDVKM. The DNA for the CDR3 is TGTGCCAGCAGTTTGGGGGGGCGCGCTGAAGCTTTCTTT. It is translated as CASSLGGRAEAFF.

This clonotype has at least ten counts. This chain uses TRBV6-1 with TRBJ2-7, with 10 bases identical to TRBD2. The CDR3 runs 14 residues. Germline V gives CDR1 MNHNS, CDR2 SASEGT. Losses at the gene ends were 6 bases for V and 7 bases for J; bases not matched to a gene: 9. In nucleotides, the CDR3 is TGTGCCAGCAGATCGGGACTAGCGAATGAAGAGCAGTACTTC. Encoded protein: CASRSGLANEEQYF.

At least ten counts were recorded for this clonotype. The V and J genes are TRBV20-1 and TRBJ1-3; 10 bases are a match to TRBD1. Trimming at V came to 6 bases and at J to 2 bases, leaving 7 bases not matched to a gene. Germline CDR1 and CDR2: DFQATT and SNEGSKA (reference sequence). This CDR3 has 15 amino acids. This CDR3 reads CSAFPGTGAGNTIYF. As DNA, the CDR3 is TGCAGTGCCTTTCCTGGGACAGGGGCTGGAAACACCATATATTTT.

The J gene is TRBJ1-1, the V gene TRBV4-1, with D unresolved. The CDR3 contains 15 residues. Germline CDR1 is MGHRA and CDR2 is YSYEKL. Between the trimmed V and J ends, which lost 2 bases and 1 base, there was a span of 11 bases. CDR3 sequence reads: CASSQPRRGNTEAFF. The CDR3 bases are TGCGCCAGCAGCCAACCCAGGCGGGGGAACACTGAAGCTTTCTTT.

This clonotype has only a few counts. This rearrangement joins TRBV20-1 to TRBJ1-2; tentative D call: TRBD1 (6 bases). The CDR3 consists of 14 residues. CDR1 and CDR2 (germline): DFQATT, SNEGSKA (reference sequence). The V end was cut by 6 bases, the J end by 4 bases, with 18 bases between. CDR3 residues: CSAQGRVGAYGYTF. As DNA, the CDR3 is TGCAGTGCCCAGGGGAGGGTTGGGGCCTATGGCTACACCTTC.

This clonotype was detected ten times or more. A read error may produce the germline difference seen at one junction end. This chain joins TRBV12-3 or TRBV12-4 and TRBJ2-2; a possible D gene is TRBD1 (5 bases). The CDR3 consists of 13 residues. The CDR3 DNA reads TGTGCCAGCCGGTCAGGGAACGCCGGGGAGCTGTTTTTT. This codes for CASRSGNAGELFF.

The V and J genes are TRBV2 and TRBJ2-4; D remains ambiguous. V lost 8 bases to trimming and J lost 0 bases, with 11 bases between them. This CDR3 has 14 residues. From germline, CDR1 is SNHLY and CDR2 FYNNEI. In DNA, the CDR3 is TGTGCCAGCGGCTCAACCCTAGCCAAAAACATTCAGTACTTC. This translates into CASGSTLAKNIQYF.

The V and J genes are TRBV20-1 and TRBJ1-5; D is unclear. Germline-derived CDR1 and CDR2 are DFQATT and SNEGSKA (reference sequence). The CDR3 sequence is 10 residues long. V dropped 1 base and J dropped 6 bases, with 1 base sitting between them. The CDR3 is CSARGQPQHF. Written as DNA, the CDR3 is TGCAGTGCTAGAGGTCAGCCCCAGCATTTT.

This clonotype was found a few times. The J gene is TRBJ2-1, the V gene TRBV6-1, with TRBD2 matching 10 bases. This CDR3 is 15 amino acids long. V lost 4 bases and J lost 10; bases outside the gene matches: 10. Germline loops: CDR1 MNHNS, CDR2 SASEGT. In nucleotides, the CDR3 is TGTGCCAGCAGTGTAGCGGGAGGCTCCCTGGGGGAGCAGTTCTTC. Translating gives CASSVAGGSLGEQFF.

This clonotype was detected a few times. This chain uses TRBV12-3 or TRBV12-4 with TRBJ2-3, with D perhaps matching TRBD2 (6 bases). V was cut by 7 bases and J by 4 bases, with 15 bases left in between. This CDR3 comprises 14 residues. The CDR3 DNA follows: TGTGCCAGCACCTCCGGAGGGTTCTCAGATACGCAGTATTTT. Translation: CASTSGGFSDTQYF.

This clonotype was picked up a small number of times. The rearrangement uses TRBV29-1 and TRBJ2-3; tentatively, D is TRBD2 (6 bases). V was trimmed by 5 bases and J by 2 bases, leaving 11 bases between them. Germline CDR1 is SQVTM and CDR2 is ANQGSEA. The CDR3 extends over 13 amino acids. The CDR3 nucleotides read TGCAGCGTTCGGACTAAATACACAGATACGCAGTATTTT. Its protein product is CSVRTKYTDTQYF.